This is a list of T cell receptor beta chains from one sample in a study of a mutant IDH1 vaccine in newly diagnosed glioma. Generated by immunoSEQ multiplex PCR, the TCRdb table keeps only in-frame clones and is missing some. The repertoire consists of 20,000 or so clones, with 70% to 85% occurring once and the leading ten covering 5.4%. The input for sequencing was PBMCs, taken from a glioma patient treated with radiotherapy, temozolomide or both. The receptors come from a man in his forties with glioma. CDR3s include the opening cysteine and the closing phenylalanine or tryptophan. Each record gives: J gene, V gene, clone size, D gene, CDR3 protein, CDR3 DNA. A D gene is named only where the DNA matches it firmly. Not all rows give a size; the values are once, few, many and, for expanded clones, a class.

TRBJ1-4	TRBV5-4	NA	NA	CASSPEAGRSTNEKLFF	TGTGCCAGCAGCCCTGAAGCAGGGCGATCAACTAATGAAAAACTGTTTTTT
TRBJ1-2	TRBV5-1	NA	TRBD1	CASSLTGQEANYGYTF	TGCGCCAGCAGCTTGACCGGACAGGAGGCTAACTATGGCTACACCTTC
TRBJ2-3	TRBV6-4	NA	TRBD1	CASSDSKGATDTQYF	TGTGCCAGCAGTGACTCAAAGGGGGCCACAGATACGCAGTATTTT
TRBJ2-1	TRBV30	NA	NA	CAWRAGMGINEQFF	TGTGCCTGGAGGGCGGGTATGGGGATCAATGAGCAGTTCTTC
TRBJ2-7	TRBV5-6	NA	NA	CASSTVGVTYEQYF	TGTGCCAGCAGCACCGTAGGGGTCACCTACGAGCAGTACTTC
TRBJ1-2	TRBV20-1	NA	NA	CSARGHRITF	TGCAGTGCTAGAGGTCACAGGATAACCTTC
TRBJ1-3	TRBV6-1	NA	NA	CASSVSGSSGNTIYF	TGTGCCAGCAGTGTTTCCGGGAGCTCTGGAAACACCATATATTTT
TRBJ1-4	TRBV19	NA	NA	CASRGSGREKLFF	TGTGCCAGTAGAGGCTCCGGACGGGAAAAACTGTTTTTT
TRBJ1-4	TRBV30	NA	NA	CAWSVYRAGFGIATNEKLFF	TGTGCCTGGAGTGTATATAGGGCAGGGTTTGGCATTGCAACTAATGAAAAACTGTTTTTT
TRBJ2-7	TRBV5-6	NA	NA	CASSLDRAYYEQYF	TGTGCCAGCAGCTTGGACAGGGCCTACTACGAGCAGTACTTC
TRBJ1-1	TRBV5-1	NA	TRBD1	CASSLEIRDSIMEAFF	TGCGCCAGCAGCTTGGAGATCCGGGACAGCATAATGGAAGCTTTCTTT
TRBJ1-4	TRBV29-1	NA	TRBD1	CSTSQGPHEKLFF	TGCAGCACCTCACAGGGGCCTCATGAAAAACTGTTTTTT
TRBJ1-5	TRBV15	NA	TRBD1	CATSGGDRENQPQHF	TGTGCCACCAGCGGGGGGGACAGGGAAAATCAGCCCCAGCATTTT
TRBJ1-3	TRBV4-1	once	NA	CASSQGRGFTGNTIYF	TGCGCCAGCAGCCAAGGTCGGGGATTTACTGGAAACACCATATATTTT
TRBJ2-1	TRBV18	NA	TRBD2	CASSPPKAGDNEQFF	TGTGCCAGCTCACCACCGAAAGCGGGGGACAATGAGCAGTTCTTC
TRBJ1-4	TRBV9	NA	NA	CASSSSWATNEKLFF	TGTGCCAGCAGCTCATCGTGGGCAACTAATGAAAAACTGTTTTTT
TRBJ1-1	TRBV19	NA	NA	CASSIRGAARGRDTEAFF	TGTGCCAGTAGTATCAGAGGGGCAGCAAGGGGACGGGACACTGAAGCTTTCTTT
TRBJ2-1	TRBV5-4	NA	TRBD2	CASSLEGLAGGHEQFF	TGTGCCAGCAGCTTGGAGGGTCTAGCGGGGGGGCATGAGCAGTTCTTC
TRBJ2-2	TRBV30	NA	NA	CAWSVHLSVSGVGAGELFF	TGTGCCTGGAGTGTACATCTATCGGTTTCCGGGGTGGGGGCCGGGGAGCTGTTTTTT
TRBJ1-1	TRBV30	few	NA	CAWSRTTGYTEAFF	TGTGCCTGGAGTCGGACAACGGGATACACTGAAGCTTTCTTT
TRBJ2-7	TRBV7-2	NA	TRBD1	CASSLFVAGTGGGEQYF	TGTGCCAGCAGCTTATTCGTCGCCGGGACAGGAGGCGGCGAGCAGTACTTC
TRBJ2-5	TRBV29-1	NA	TRBD2	CSVQSGGYLMYQETQYF	TGCAGCGTACAAAGCGGGGGGTACCTTATGTACCAAGAGACCCAGTACTTC
TRBJ1-1	TRBV10-3	NA	NA	CAIRIDKGNTEAFF	TGTGCCATCCGGATAGACAAAGGGAACACTGAAGCTTTCTTT
TRBJ2-5	TRBV4-1	NA	NA	CASSPLGVGETQYF	TGCGCCAGCAGCCCTCTCGGGGTTGGCGAGACCCAGTACTTC
TRBJ2-5	TRBV5-6	NA	TRBD2	CASSVKGLASQETQYF	TGTGCCAGCAGCGTGAAGGGACTAGCGTCGCAAGAGACCCAGTACTTC
TRBJ2-5	TRBV9	NA	TRBD1	CASSVAQGQRETQYF	TGTGCCAGCAGCGTCGCACAGGGGCAAAGGGAGACCCAGTACTTC
TRBJ2-3	TRBV30	once	NA	CAWTPEEGTDTQYF	TGTGCCTGGACCCCAGAGGAGGGCACAGATACGCAGTATTTT
TRBJ2-4	TRBV2	NA	TRBD1	CASDRQGNIQYF	TGTGCCAGCGACCGACAGGGAAACATTCAGTACTTC
TRBJ2-7	TRBV5-1	NA	NA	CASSLVPSSYEQYF	TGCGCCAGCAGCTTGGTTCCATCGTCCTACGAGCAGTACTTC
TRBJ2-1	TRBV10-2	NA	NA	CASTPGGLYNEQFF	TGCGCCAGCACCCCGGGGGGCCTCTACAATGAGCAGTTCTTC
TRBJ2-7	TRBV5-1	NA	TRBD2	CASSQGLAGAGEQYF	TGCGCCAGCAGCCAGGGACTAGCGGGAGCGGGCGAGCAGTACTTC
TRBJ2-5	TRBV10-2	NA	TRBD2	CASSWAGGPSSAQYF	TGCGCCAGCAGTTGGGCGGGGGGGCCCTCGTCGGCCCAGTACTTC
TRBJ1-1	TRBV10-3	NA	TRBD1	CAISESNAGGKSEAFF	TGTGCCATCAGTGAGTCGAATGCAGGGGGCAAGTCTGAAGCTTTCTTT
TRBJ1-2	TRBV4-2	NA	NA	CASSQVGSLYGYTF	TGTGCCAGCAGCCAAGTGGGCAGCCTCTATGGCTACACCTTC
TRBJ1-1	TRBV27	NA	TRBD1	CASSLTGEHAEAFF	TGTGCCAGCAGTTTAACAGGGGAGCACGCTGAAGCTTTCTTT
TRBJ1-3	TRBV30	medium-sized	NA	CAWKASGNTIYF	TGTGCCTGGAAGGCCAGCGGAAACACCATATATTTT
TRBJ1-2	TRBV29-1	NA	NA	CSVDGLGTNYGYTF	TGCAGCGTTGATGGATTAGGGACTAACTATGGCTACACCTTC
TRBJ1-2	TRBV19	NA	TRBD1	CASSTRQGTNYGYTF	TGTGCCAGTAGTACCCGACAGGGGACTAACTATGGCTACACCTTC
TRBJ2-6	TRBV5-1	NA	NA	CASSTDSSGANVLTF	TGCGCCAGCAGCACCGACAGCTCTGGGGCCAACGTCCTGACTTTC
TRBJ2-2	TRBV30	NA	NA	CAWKRQESHTGELFF	TGTGCCTGGAAGAGGCAGGAATCCCACACCGGGGAGCTGTTTTTT
TRBJ1-5	TRBV18	NA	NA	CASSPETRADQPQHF	TGTGCCAGCTCACCCGAGACGCGAGCGGATCAGCCCCAGCATTTT
TRBJ1-6	TRBV2	NA	TRBD1	CASSEPQGAVDSPLHF	TGTGCCAGCAGTGAACCACAGGGGGCGGTGGATTCACCCCTCCACTTT
TRBJ1-5	TRBV4-2	NA	NA	CASSQVLGMAPQHF	TGTGCCAGCAGCCAAGTTTTAGGGATGGCGCCCCAGCATTTT
TRBJ1-2	TRBV4-2	NA	NA	CASSQDREDYGYTF	TGTGCCAGCAGCCAAGATCGGGAGGACTATGGCTACACCTTC
TRBJ1-1	TRBV7-9	NA	NA	CATVWGTEAFF	TGTGCCACCGTGTGGGGGACTGAAGCTTTCTTT
TRBJ2-2	TRBV6-6	NA	NA	CASSYGGGSGELFF	TGTGCCAGCAGTTACGGAGGGGGCTCCGGGGAGCTGTTTTTT
TRBJ2-2	TRBV18	NA	TRBD1	CASSRLTGGQNTGELFF	TGTGCCAGCTCACGCTTAACAGGGGGCCAAAACACCGGGGAGCTGTTTTTT
TRBJ2-7	TRBV6-6	NA	NA	CASSYSMGVYEQYF	TGTGCCAGCAGTTACTCGATGGGCGTCTACGAGCAGTACTTC
TRBJ2-7	TRBV19	NA	TRBD1	CASSPWDSSYEQYF	TGTGCCAGTTCCCCGTGGGACAGCTCATACGAGCAGTACTTC
TRBJ1-5	TRBV19	NA	TRBD1	CASSLRGPSQPQHF	TGTGCCAGTAGCCTGAGGGGGCCCTCTCAGCCCCAGCATTTT
TRBJ2-4	TRBV19	NA	TRBD2	CASSPGRAGGDIQYF	TGTGCCAGTAGTCCTGGACGAGCGGGGGGGGACATTCAGTACTTC